The 7 T cell receptor beta chains listed next were all sequenced from one sample in a study of T-cell memory formation after mild COVID-19. MiXCR was run by TCRdb on the 5' RACE reads, yielding one entry per CDR3 protein. The sample carries hundreds of thousands of distinct CDR3 sequences, 15% to 20% recorded once. Sequenced material: PBMCs or a T cell subset sorted from them (not recorded which). These receptors were obtained from an adult woman who had mild COVID-19 (a few samples of this study predate the infection). Cell type and time point are not known.

The rearrangement links TRBV20-1 to TRBJ2-1, with 8 bases lining up with TRBD1. Germline V gene data show CDR1 as DFQATT and CDR2 as SNEGSKA (reference sequence). The CDR3 is 16 residues long. The V segment lost 4 bases and the J segment 6 bases; nucleotides outside the gene matches: 14. This chain's CDR3 is CSATNTLGQGGNEQFF. The CDR3 DNA is TGCAGTGCTACCAATACCCTAGGACAGGGCGGCAATGAGCAGTTCTTC.

This clonotype came up a few times. J is TRBJ2-1 and V is TRBV7-2; no clear D gene. Germline assignment: CDR1 SGHTA and CDR2 FQGNSA. The CDR3 sequence is 16 residues long. V lost 1 base and J 3 bases, leaving 13 bases between the germline ends. CDR3 in amino acids: CASSLGRLGFYNEQFF. DNA for the CDR3: TGTGCCAGCAGCTTAGGTAGATTGGGGTTCTACAATGAGCAGTTCTTC.

The chain carries TRBV27 and TRBJ2-2; D is possibly TRBD1 (6 bases). Germline loops: CDR1 MNHEY, CDR2 SMNVEV (reference sequence). The CDR3 is 16 amino acids. Deletions cut 5 bases from V and 6 bases from J, with 19 bases between. The CDR3 is CASSPKYWTVAGELFF. Written as DNA, the CDR3 is TGTGCCAGCAGTCCGAAGTACTGGACAGTCGCCGGGGAGCTGTTTTTT.

The genes are TRBV5-1 and TRBJ2-5; 9 nucleotides match TRBD1. Trimming at V came to 3 bases and at J to 5 bases, leaving 5 bases not matched to a gene. The CDR3 contains 14 residues. The germline gives CDR1 SGHRS, CDR2 YFSETQ. DNA of the CDR3: TGCGCCAGCAGCTCCCCGGACAGGGGTGAGACCCAGTACTTC. Translated: CASSSPDRGETQYF.

This clonotype was seen a handful of times. The chain combines TRBV12-3 or TRBV12-4 with TRBJ2-1; TRBD1 aligns across 7 bases. The CDR3 runs to 15 residues. J lost 7 bases, V lost 5 bases, and 11 bases had no gene match. CDR3 nucleotide sequence: TGTGCCAGCAGTGAACGACAGGGAAATAAGAATGAGCAGTTCTTC. This sequence encodes CASSERQGNKNEQFF.

This chain uses TRBV6-2 or TRBV6-3 with TRBJ2-3, with TRBD2 matching over 8 bases. There are 18 residues in the CDR3. Trimming at V came to 5 bases and at J to 7 bases, leaving 20 bases not matched to a gene. Germline V gene lookup returns CDR1 MNHEY and CDR2 SVGEGT. CDR3 DNA sequence: TGTGCCAGCAGTACCTTAGGACTAGCTGAAGACCTCCCCTATACGCAGTATTTT. Translated: CASSTLGLAEDLPYTQYF.

This rearrangement joins TRBV29-1 to TRBJ2-7; D is perhaps TRBD2 (5 bases). Trimming removed 7 bases at V and 3 bases at J, with 7 bases between. The CDR3 spans 10 residues. Germline CDR1 reads SQVTM; CDR2 reads ANQGSEA. As DNA, the CDR3 is TGCAGCGCCGGGGACTACGAGCAGTACTTC. Its translation: CSAGDYEQYF.